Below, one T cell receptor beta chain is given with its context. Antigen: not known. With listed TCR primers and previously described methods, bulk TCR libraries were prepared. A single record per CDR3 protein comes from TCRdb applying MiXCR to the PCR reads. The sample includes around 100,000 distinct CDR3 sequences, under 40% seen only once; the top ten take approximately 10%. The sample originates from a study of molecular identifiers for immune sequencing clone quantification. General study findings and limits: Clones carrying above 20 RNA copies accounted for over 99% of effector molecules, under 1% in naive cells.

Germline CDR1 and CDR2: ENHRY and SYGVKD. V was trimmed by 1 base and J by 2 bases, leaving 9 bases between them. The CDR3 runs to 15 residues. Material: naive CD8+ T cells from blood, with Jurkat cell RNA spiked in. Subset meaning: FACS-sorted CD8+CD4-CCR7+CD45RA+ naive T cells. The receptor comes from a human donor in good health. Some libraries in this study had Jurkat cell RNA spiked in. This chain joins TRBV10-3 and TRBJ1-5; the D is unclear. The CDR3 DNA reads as TGTGCCATCAGTGAGTTGGAGTCAGGCAATCAGCCCCAGCATTTT. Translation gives CAISELESGNQPQHF.